This TCR beta chain was identified in a study of blood T cell repertoires in COVID-19. Study-level background: The United States, Italy and Spain provided the acute and convalescent COVID-19 samples. In each case, the material was cDNA or gDNA derived from T cells, B-cell-depleted T cells, or PBMCs.

Trimming at V came to 1 base and at J to 4 bases, leaving 4 bases not matched to a gene. The CDR3 runs 15 residues. Germline assignment: CDR1 LGHNT and CDR2 FRNRAP. This clone was counted once. Authors' methods: It was from reference gene primer amplification that nucleated cell counts were estimated. Generated by immunoSEQ multiplex PCR, the TCRdb table keeps only in-frame clones and is missing some. For V, J and clone size, that table is used; D and trimming come from the DNA. The table shows approximately 300,000 clones, with about four fifths occurring only once. Enrollment of patients from Seattle took place during active infection, with longitudinal follow-up.

The clonotype was recovered from a person in their 70s with COVID-19, enrolled during active disease. The V gene is TRBV12-5, the J gene TRBJ2-3; TRBD1 aligns across 8 bases. Sequencing was done on a sample of peripheral blood. This CDR3 is CASGLEQGEADTQYF. In nucleotides, the CDR3 is TGTGCTAGTGGTTTGGAACAGGGGGAGGCAGATACGCAGTATTTT.